The rows below give T cell receptor beta chains drawn from one sample of a study of cytomegalovirus exposure and HLA in healthy donors. Clones were sequenced by immunoSEQ multiplex PCR, and TCRdb holds only the in-frame ones, with some missing. This table has some 100,000 clones, around two thirds appearing once. Specimen: PBMCs. The receptors come from a woman aged 25-40 years in good health and CMV-seropositive. Each CDR3 is given with its conserved first and last residue. Fields, in order: J gene, V gene, D gene, clone size, CDR3 DNA, CDR3 protein. D genes are given only for firm matches. Clone size is stated in some rows and not others, as once, few, many or a class when expanded.

j_gene: TRBJ2-3; v_gene: TRBV10-3; d_gene: TRBD1; abundance: few; CDR3nt: TGTGCCATCAAGTCGACAGGGACAGATACGCAGTATTTT; CDR3aa: CAIKSTGTDTQYF
j_gene: TRBJ1-5; v_gene: TRBV5-1; d_gene: .; abundance: .; CDR3nt: TGCGCCAGCAGCTTGAATGCAGGGGTCAATCAGCCCCAGCATTTT; CDR3aa: CASSLNAGVNQPQHF
j_gene: TRBJ2-5; v_gene: TRBV19; d_gene: .; abundance: .; CDR3nt: TGTGCCAGTAGTATAGGGCTGAGGGAGACCCAGTACTTC; CDR3aa: CASSIGLRETQYF
j_gene: TRBJ1-2; v_gene: TRBV30; d_gene: .; abundance: few; CDR3nt: TGTGCCTGGAGTGCAACTCGAACAGGTCCCTATGGCTACACCTTC; CDR3aa: CAWSATRTGPYGYTF
j_gene: TRBJ2-3; v_gene: TRBV2; d_gene: TRBD1; abundance: .; CDR3nt: TGTGCCAGCAGGGAGAAGACAGGGACCACAGATACGCAGTATTTT; CDR3aa: CASREKTGTTDTQYF
j_gene: TRBJ1-2; v_gene: TRBV5-4; d_gene: .; abundance: .; CDR3nt: TGTGCCAGCAGCTCGACTACAGGGTCTAGCTATGGCTACACCTTC; CDR3aa: CASSSTTGSSYGYTF
j_gene: TRBJ1-6; v_gene: TRBV19; d_gene: TRBD1; abundance: few; CDR3nt: TGTGCCAGTAGTGGACAGGGGAATTCACCCCTCCACTTT; CDR3aa: CASSGQGNSPLHF
j_gene: TRBJ2-7; v_gene: TRBV6-1; d_gene: .; abundance: .; CDR3nt: TGTGCCAGCAGGGTGGACAGAGGATACGAGCAGTACTTC; CDR3aa: CASRVDRGYEQYF
j_gene: TRBJ1-5; v_gene: TRBV5-5; d_gene: .; abundance: .; CDR3nt: TGTGCCAGCAGCCTAAGGTGGGAGAGCAATCAGCCCCAGCATTTT; CDR3aa: CASSLRWESNQPQHF
j_gene: TRBJ2-3; v_gene: TRBV6-5; d_gene: .; abundance: once; CDR3nt: TGTGCCAGCACGGAGCTAGCTTTGGGGGGAGATACGCAGTATTTT; CDR3aa: CASTELALGGDTQYF
j_gene: TRBJ1-4; v_gene: TRBV6-5; d_gene: .; abundance: .; CDR3nt: TGTGCCAGCAGCCTATCCGGGACAAAGTATGAAAAACTGTTTTTT; CDR3aa: CASSLSGTKYEKLFF
j_gene: TRBJ1-2; v_gene: TRBV5-1; d_gene: .; abundance: .; CDR3nt: TGCGCCAGCAGCTTGGGTCGGGCTTCGACGGGGGGCTACACCTTC; CDR3aa: CASSLGRASTGGYTF
j_gene: TRBJ1-1; v_gene: TRBV11-1; d_gene: .; abundance: .; CDR3nt: TGTGCCAGCAGCCTACTGAACACTGAAGCTTTCTTT; CDR3aa: CASSLLNTEAFF
j_gene: TRBJ2-7; v_gene: TRBV6-6; d_gene: .; abundance: .; CDR3nt: TGTGCCAGCAAGAACGGGGACTGGACCTACGAGCAGTACTTC; CDR3aa: CASKNGDWTYEQYF
j_gene: TRBJ1-2; v_gene: TRBV6-5; d_gene: TRBD1; abundance: once; CDR3nt: TGTGCCAGCAGTCGGACAGGGGATAACTATGGCTACACCTTC; CDR3aa: CASSRTGDNYGYTF
j_gene: TRBJ1-4; v_gene: TRBV7-2; d_gene: TRBD1; abundance: .; CDR3nt: TGTGCCAGCAGCCCCGACAGGGGGGGCAGGGGACTGTTTTTT; CDR3aa: CASSPDRGGRGLFF
j_gene: TRBJ1-1; v_gene: TRBV20-1; d_gene: .; abundance: few; CDR3nt: TGCAGTGCTTTGGAACAGCCCGAGGCTTTCTTT; CDR3aa: CSALEQPEAFF
j_gene: TRBJ2-7; v_gene: TRBV6-1; d_gene: .; abundance: .; CDR3nt: TGTGCCAGCAGTGATGGAGGTGCAGGATCGTACGAGCAGTACTTC; CDR3aa: CASSDGGAGSYEQYF
j_gene: TRBJ2-3; v_gene: TRBV9; d_gene: TRBD2; abundance: .; CDR3nt: TGTGCCAGCAGCGAATCTAGCGGGGGGAGCACAGATACGCAGTATTTT; CDR3aa: CASSESSGGSTDTQYF
j_gene: TRBJ1-2; v_gene: TRBV7-9; d_gene: .; abundance: .; CDR3nt: TGTGCCAGCAGCCTCAATACAGGGACGGATGGCTACACCTTC; CDR3aa: CASSLNTGTDGYTF
j_gene: TRBJ2-6; v_gene: TRBV29-1; d_gene: .; abundance: .; CDR3nt: TGCAGCGTTGGGCGGGATGGGGCCAACGTCCTGACTTTC; CDR3aa: CSVGRDGANVLTF
j_gene: TRBJ2-1; v_gene: TRBV30; d_gene: TRBD2; abundance: .; CDR3nt: TGTGCCTGGGGGAGCGGGGCCCAACGGGGGCAGTTCTTC; CDR3aa: CAWGSGAQRGQFF
j_gene: TRBJ2-2; v_gene: TRBV5-6; d_gene: .; abundance: .; CDR3nt: TGTGCCAGCAGCTTTGGACAGAACACCGGGGAGCTGTTTTTT; CDR3aa: CASSFGQNTGELFF
j_gene: TRBJ2-3; v_gene: TRBV4-3; d_gene: .; abundance: few; CDR3nt: TGCGCCAGCAGCGGGACGACAGGTACAGATACGCAGTATTTT; CDR3aa: CASSGTTGTDTQYF
j_gene: TRBJ1-5; v_gene: TRBV12-5; d_gene: TRBD1; abundance: .; CDR3nt: TGTGCTAGTGGGACAGGGATCCTTAGCAATCAGCCCCAGCATTTT; CDR3aa: CASGTGILSNQPQHF
j_gene: TRBJ2-7; v_gene: TRBV19; d_gene: .; abundance: .; CDR3nt: TGTGCCAGTAGTCTTACTAGATCCGACGAGCAGTACTTC; CDR3aa: CASSLTRSDEQYF
j_gene: TRBJ1-1; v_gene: TRBV27; d_gene: .; abundance: .; CDR3nt: TGTGCCAGCAGTTTATCAGGGGGTATAGGCACTGAAGCTTTCTTT; CDR3aa: CASSLSGGIGTEAFF
j_gene: TRBJ2-1; v_gene: TRBV18; d_gene: .; abundance: .; CDR3nt: TGTGCCAGCTCACCGGCACAGGGCAATGAGCAGTTCTTC; CDR3aa: CASSPAQGNEQFF
j_gene: TRBJ2-7; v_gene: TRBV9; d_gene: .; abundance: .; CDR3nt: TGTGCCAGCGGGACTGAGTACGAGCAGTACTTC; CDR3aa: CASGTEYEQYF
j_gene: TRBJ2-6; v_gene: TRBV6-4; d_gene: TRBD1; abundance: once; CDR3nt: TGTGCCAGCAGTGACAGGGGGCGGTCGGCTGGGGCCAACGTCCTGACTTTC; CDR3aa: CASSDRGRSAGANVLTF
j_gene: TRBJ1-4; v_gene: TRBV18; d_gene: TRBD1; abundance: few; CDR3nt: TGTGCCAGCTCACCCAGGACAGGGACTGAAAAACTGTTTTTT; CDR3aa: CASSPRTGTEKLFF
j_gene: TRBJ1-1; v_gene: TRBV28; d_gene: TRBD1; abundance: .; CDR3nt: TGTGCCAGCAATACAGGGGGCAAGTCAACTTTCTTT; CDR3aa: CASNTGGKSTFF
j_gene: TRBJ2-7; v_gene: TRBV5-1; d_gene: TRBD2; abundance: once; CDR3nt: TGCGCCAGCAGCTTGGGTCAGGGCGGGGGCTACGAGCAGTACTTC; CDR3aa: CASSLGQGGGYEQYF
j_gene: TRBJ1-1; v_gene: TRBV6-6; d_gene: .; abundance: .; CDR3nt: TGTGCCAGCCAAACTCAGGGGAACACTGAAGCTTTCTTT; CDR3aa: CASQTQGNTEAFF
j_gene: TRBJ1-3; v_gene: TRBV9; d_gene: TRBD1; abundance: few; CDR3nt: TGTGCCAGCAGCGTTTCCGGGACAGGGGGCTCTGGAAACACCATATATTTT; CDR3aa: CASSVSGTGGSGNTIYF
j_gene: TRBJ2-2; v_gene: TRBV5-6; d_gene: TRBD2; abundance: .; CDR3nt: TGTGCCAGCAGCTCCCTACTAGCGGGGGGGCCGAGGACCGGGGAGCTGTTTTTT; CDR3aa: CASSSLLAGGPRTGELFF
j_gene: TRBJ1-1; v_gene: TRBV18; d_gene: .; abundance: .; CDR3nt: TGTGCCAGCTCCCAGGTGGCGAGGGACACTGAAGCTTTCTTT; CDR3aa: CASSQVARDTEAFF
j_gene: TRBJ1-4; v_gene: TRBV11-2; d_gene: TRBD1; abundance: once; CDR3nt: TGTGCCAGCAGCCCGAACAGGGGGTGGAGTGAAAAACTGTTTTTT; CDR3aa: CASSPNRGWSEKLFF
j_gene: TRBJ1-3; v_gene: TRBV6-1; d_gene: .; abundance: .; CDR3nt: TGTGCCAGCCGGGACAACTCTGGAAACACCATATATTTT; CDR3aa: CASRDNSGNTIYF
j_gene: TRBJ2-5; v_gene: TRBV28; d_gene: .; abundance: .; CDR3nt: TGTGCCACTCGGCAAGAGACCCAGTACTTC; CDR3aa: CATRQETQYF
j_gene: TRBJ2-5; v_gene: TRBV28; d_gene: TRBD1; abundance: few; CDR3nt: TGTGCCAGCAGTTTTCTCCAGGGGGCTGGGGAGACCCAGTACTTC; CDR3aa: CASSFLQGAGETQYF
j_gene: TRBJ2-3; v_gene: TRBV15; d_gene: TRBD2; abundance: .; CDR3nt: TGTGCCACCAGTCGTCCTGGGACTAGCCGGGGCACAGATACGCAGTATTTT; CDR3aa: CATSRPGTSRGTDTQYF
j_gene: TRBJ2-2; v_gene: TRBV7-2; d_gene: .; abundance: .; CDR3nt: TGTGCCAGCAGGGCTTATATCGGGGAGCTGTTTTTT; CDR3aa: CASRAYIGELFF
j_gene: TRBJ1-5; v_gene: TRBV7-2; d_gene: TRBD1; abundance: .; CDR3nt: TGTGCCAGCAGCGCCGACAGGGGTGAGCCCCAGCATTTT; CDR3aa: CASSADRGEPQHF
j_gene: TRBJ2-7; v_gene: TRBV4-2; d_gene: TRBD1; abundance: .; CDR3nt: TGTGCCAGCAGCCAAGGGGGTCTCACAGGGGGTTACGAGCAGTACTTC; CDR3aa: CASSQGGLTGGYEQYF
j_gene: TRBJ1-1; v_gene: TRBV11-3; d_gene: TRBD1; abundance: once; CDR3nt: TGTGCCAGCAGCTTAGATCTCCTAGGGGGCAAAAACACTGAAGCTTTCTTT; CDR3aa: CASSLDLLGGKNTEAFF
j_gene: TRBJ1-2; v_gene: TRBV4-1; d_gene: .; abundance: .; CDR3nt: TGCGCCAGCAGCCAAGATAGGTTAGGGGGTGGCTACACCTTC; CDR3aa: CASSQDRLGGGYTF